Here is one TCR beta chain with its context. The CDR3 is 17 residues long. This record belongs to a study of shared T cell receptors in the human thymus. The method was immunoSEQ multiplex PCR; TCRdb's version includes in-frame clones alone and lacks a portion of them. There are about 660,000 clones in the sample; 70% to 90% occur only once, and roughly 0.0087% lies in the top ten. The same specimen was also included in a second study, on human thymus T cells.

V gene TRBV21-1 combines with J gene TRBJ1-5; the tabulated D call, TRBD1, remains unverified against the DNA. TRBV21-1 represents a pseudogene. This clonotype originated in a boy less than two years old with a congenital heart defect. The sample was thymocytes. CDR3 residues: CASSNSRKGQGANPQHF. The CDR3 nucleotides read TGTGCCAGCAGCAACTCCCGAAAGGGACAGGGGGCAAATCCCCAGCATTTT.